This T cell receptor (beta chain) originates from a study of T cells in Graves' hyperthyroidism and ophthalmopathy. Whole-study results and caveats: Prediction of ophthalmopathy progression came a median 6.5 months pre-onset. Blood also held most thyroid clonotypes expanded beyond 0.001.

Amplification of TCR beta CDR3 regions was performed using RNA transcripts as template. First-round RT-PCR targeting the TCR CDR3 was performed with the HTBI primer set. Using its own MiXCR run on the multiplex PCR reads, TCRdb lists one record per CDR3 protein. The sample contains under 200,000 distinct CDR3 sequences, less than 10% of which appear only once. Fresh peripheral blood, approximately 9.1 ml, was the source of the PBMCs. There are many counts of this clonotype. What it binds is not known. The sequence was obtained from a woman between 18 and 30 years old with Graves' hyperthyroidism that later progressed to Graves' ophthalmopathy. The sequencing input was blood.

The CDR3 region has the DNA TGTGCCAGCAGTCTAGATATGAACACTGAAGCTTTCTTT. This encodes CASSLDMNTEAFF. This rearrangement joins TRBV25-1 to TRBJ1-1; D unclear. CDR3 length equals 13 residues. The germline CDR1 and CDR2 sequences are MGHDK and SYGVNS. Trimming shortened V by 5 bases and J by 0 bases, and 7 bases separated the two germline ends.